These 24 T cell receptor beta chains came from one sample sequenced in a study of blood T cells in healthy people across ages. A second PCR of 7 to 11 cycles used a sample-barcoded 5' primer and a J-beta primer mix. TCRdb re-called the 5' RACE reads through MiXCR, storing one row per CDR3 protein. The sample contains about 1,800,000 distinct CDR3 sequences, 28% of which appear only once. Sequencing was carried out using blood. The receptors come from a woman in her twenties or thirties in good health.

There are a few counts of this clonotype. The chain is built from TRBV6-5 and TRBJ1-2; perhaps TRBD1 as D (5 bases). The V gene lost 0 bases and the J gene lost 8 bases, with 16 bases spanning the gap. This CDR3 has 15 amino acids. Germline assignment: CDR1 MNHEY and CDR2 SVGAGI. CDR3 DNA: TGTGCCAGCAGTTACTCCAGGGAAGGAAATGGAGGCTACACCTTC. It is translated as CASSYSREGNGGYTF.

The rearrangement uses TRBV12-3 or TRBV12-4 and TRBJ2-7, with 7 bases fitting TRBD2. This CDR3 is 14 amino acids long. V shed 5 bases, J shed 3 bases, and the junction held 7 bases outside the gene matches. The CDR3 DNA sequence: TGTGCCAGCAGTCCCTCCCCTAGCGGCTACGAGCAGTACTTC. The encoded protein is CASSPSPSGYEQYF.

This clonotype showed up just a few times. The J gene is TRBJ2-7, the V gene TRBV12-3 or TRBV12-4; D assignment may be TRBD1 or TRBD2 (5 bases each). The CDR3 totals 14 residues. The germline V and J ends were trimmed by 6 bases and 5 bases, with 17 bases remaining between them. The CDR3 sequence is CASSPGTAIHEQYF. The CDR3 coding sequence is TGTGCCAGCAGCCCGGGGACCGCTATCCACGAGCAGTACTTC.

This clonotype was detected a few times. The J gene is TRBJ1-1, the V gene TRBV7-2; D uncertain. V was shortened by 2 bases and J by 4 bases, with 11 bases between the two germline ends. The CDR3 runs to 14 residues. Germline-derived CDR1 and CDR2 are SGHTA and FQGNSA. The CDR3 here is CASSLTGSTTEAFF. CDR3 nucleotide sequence: TGTGCCAGCAGCTTAACGGGCAGTACCACTGAAGCTTTCTTT. The full variable domain, completed using reference TRBV7-2 and TRBJ1-1, is GAGVSQSPSNKVTEKGKDVELRCDPISGHTALYWYRQSLGQGLEFLIYFQGNSAPDKSGLPSDRFSAERTGGSVSTLTIQRTQQEDSAVYLCASSLTGSTTEAFFGQGTRLTVV.

In its sample, this clonotype was seen a few times. The chain combines TRBV12-3 or TRBV12-4 with TRBJ2-7; D is ambiguous. V shed 6 bases and J shed 4 bases, with 13 bases lying between them. There are 13 residues in the CDR3. CDR3 sequence reads: CASSTRPEYEQYF. For the CDR3, the DNA is TGTGCCAGCAGCACGAGACCGGAGTACGAGCAGTACTTC.

This clonotype showed up many times. The rearrangement links TRBV5-1 to TRBJ2-5; 7 nucleotides match TRBD1. With V trimmed by 0 bases and J by 5 bases, 7 bases remained unmatched. The germline gives CDR1 SGHRS, CDR2 YFSETQ. This CDR3 contains 15 residues. CDR3 protein: CASSLGQGRLETQYF. CDR3 bases: TGCGCCAGCAGCTTGGGACAGGGCCGACTTGAGACCCAGTACTTC. Together with reference TRBV5-1 and TRBJ2-5, the CDR3 gives the full variable domain: KAGVTQTPRYLIKTRGQQVTLSCSPISGHRSVSWYQQTPGQGLQFLFEYFSETQRNKGNFPGRFSGRQFSNSRSEMNVSTLELGDSALYLCASSLGQGRLETQYFGPGTRLLVL.

The J gene is TRBJ2-3, the V gene TRBV7-9; TRBD2 matches 8 bases. Unmatched junction bases numbered 9, after V lost 1 base and J lost 3 bases. Germline V CDR1 and CDR2: SEHNR, FQNEAQ (reference sequence). The CDR3 contains 17 residues. DNA of the CDR3: TGTGCCAGCAGCTTAGGGTCAGCGGGAGATAGGACAGATACGCAGTATTTT. Protein sequence: CASSLGSAGDRTDTQYF. Full variable domain (rest looked up from reference TRBV7-9 and TRBJ2-3): DTGVSQNPRHKITKRGQNVTFRCDPISEHNRLYWYRQTLGQGPEFLTYFQNEAQLEKSRLLSDRFSAERPKGSFSTLEIQRTEQGDSAMYLCASSLGSAGDRTDTQYFGPGTRLTVL.

This clonotype was seen more than once but under ten times. The chain recombines TRBV24-1 with TRBJ1-2; D perhaps matches TRBD1 (5 bases). Germline CDR1 and CDR2: KGHDR and SFDVKD. The CDR3 sequence is 13 residues long. The germline V and J ends were trimmed by 4 bases and 8 bases, with 13 bases remaining between them. DNA of the CDR3: TGTGCCACCAGTGACCCCGGGACGGAAGGCTACACCTTC. Translating it yields CATSDPGTEGYTF.

On this clonotype itself: A much larger clonotype is one base distant, so this may be a read error. This sequence joins TRBV6-5 and TRBJ1-6; possibly TRBD1 for D (5 bases). The CDR3 loop spans 17 amino acids. The V gene's germline CDR1 is MNHEY and CDR2 SVGAGI. CDR3 in amino acids: CAGSYGRWGDLNSPLHF. As DNA, the CDR3 is TGTGCCGGCAGTTACGGTCGATGGGGGGATCTTAATTCACCCCTCCACTTT.

J is TRBJ1-4 and V is TRBV7-9; 7 bases match TRBD1. The CDR3 spans 17 residues. J lost 8 bases, V lost 2 bases, and 14 bases had no gene match. From germline, CDR1 is SEHNR and CDR2 FQNEAQ (reference sequence). CDR3 protein: CASSLSTGRFYREKLFF. CDR3 nucleotide sequence: TGTGCCAGCAGCTTATCGACAGGGAGGTTTTATCGAGAAAAACTGTTTTTT.

This clonotype has ten or more counts. The rearrangement uses TRBV12-3 or TRBV12-4 and TRBJ2-7; no firm D call. CDR3 size: 11 residues. V was shortened by 7 bases and J by 3 bases, with 7 bases between the two germline ends. The CDR3 nucleotides read TGTGCCAGCATGTATGGCTACGAGCAGTACTTC. This codes for CASMYGYEQYF.

CDR3: CASRRQGRGNTEAFF. In nucleotides, the CDR3 is TGTGCCAGCCGGCGCCAGGGCCGGGGGAACACTGAAGCTTTCTTT. V usage is TRBV2 and J usage is TRBJ1-1, with D possibly matching TRBD1 (5 bases). The CDR3 covers 15 residues. Germline values: CDR1 SNHLY, CDR2 FYNNEI. V was trimmed by 8 bases and J by 1 base, leaving 17 bases between them.

The rearrangement uses TRBV2 and TRBJ2-7, with a tentative D call TRBD2 (6 bases). The V gene's germline CDR1 is SNHLY and CDR2 FYNNEI. Trimming cost V 8 bases and J 5 bases, with 19 bases left between them. CDR3 length: 14 residues. The CDR3 sequence is CASYAGRGGNEQYF. CDR3 coding DNA: TGTGCCAGCTATGCAGGACGGGGAGGCAACGAGCAGTACTTC.

In its sample, this clonotype was seen many times. The chain links TRBV6-4 to TRBJ2-1; 9 bases fit TRBD2. The CDR3 loop spans 18 amino acids. V gave up 2 bases and J gave up 6 bases; unmatched junction bases: 14. Germline V gene sequence: CDR1 MRHNA, CDR2 SNTAGT. The CDR3 sequence: CASSDTRGAGGLGNEQFF. In nucleotides, the CDR3 is TGTGCCAGCAGTGACACCCGAGGAGCGGGGGGATTGGGCAATGAGCAGTTCTTC.

A few counts support this clonotype. The chain has TRBV5-1 and TRBJ2-1, with a tentative D call TRBD1 (5 bases). The V end was cut by 5 bases, the J end by 9 bases, with 21 bases between. CDR3 length: 15 residues. CDR1 is SGHRS, CDR2 YFSETQ, per germline. CDR3 region: CASSSSVGQVGEQFF. The CDR3 bases are TGCGCCAGCAGTTCTTCCGTAGGACAAGTAGGTGAGCAGTTCTTC.

This clonotype has a count of ten or more. The chain is built from TRBV20-1 and TRBJ2-5, with D hard to call. V gave up 3 bases and J gave up 7 bases, with 15 bases separating them. Germline-derived CDR1 and CDR2 are DFQATT and SNEGSKA (reference sequence). This CDR3 has 13 residues. The CDR3 reads CSAREIHWRTQYF. CDR3 sequence (DNA): TGCAGTGCTAGGGAGATACACTGGAGGACCCAGTACTTC.

Regarding this clonotype: At one boundary the junction diverges from the germline segment, which might be a read error. J is TRBJ1-4 and V is TRBV7-2; D is unclear. Germline V gives CDR1 SGHTA, CDR2 FQGNSA. This CDR3 contains 15 residues. The CDR3 DNA sequence: TGTGCCAGCAGTTTCTCGTCCGGTTTTAATGAAAAACCGTTTTTT. The encoded protein is CASSFSSGFNEKPFF. The complete variable domain, with remaining parts taken from reference TRBV7-2 and TRBJ1-4, reads GAGVSQSPSNKVTEKGKDVELRCDPISGHTALYWYRQSLGQGLEFLIYFQGNSAPDKSGLPSDRFSAERTGGSVSTLTIQRTQQEDSAVYLCASSFSSGFNEKPFFGSGTQLSVL.

This clonotype showed up just a few times. The rearrangement uses TRBV3-1 and TRBJ2-5, with D tentatively TRBD1 (5 bases). Trimming pared 0 bases from V and 5 bases from J, leaving 10 bases between. The CDR3 contains 14 residues. Germline V gives CDR1 LGHDT, CDR2 YNNKEL (reference sequence). The CDR3: CASSQELGQETQYF. As DNA, the CDR3 is TGTGCCAGCAGCCAAGAATTGGGGCAGGAGACCCAGTACTTC.

The V call is TRBV7-9, the J call TRBJ2-2, with 8 bases matching TRBD1. The CDR3 consists of 15 residues. CDR1 is SEHNR and CDR2 is FQNEAQ in the germline V gene (reference sequence). The J segment lost 7 bases and the V segment lost 2 bases, leaving 6 bases of the junction unmatched. CDR3 loop: CASSLLQGAVGELFF. As DNA, the CDR3 is TGTGCCAGCAGCTTACTCCAGGGGGCCGTCGGGGAGCTGTTTTTT.

This clonotype turned up a few times. The rearrangement links TRBV12-5 to TRBJ2-7; D unresolved. Trimming pared 7 bases from V and 7 bases from J, leaving 17 bases between. The CDR3 runs to 13 residues. Germline V CDR1 and CDR2: LGHNT, FRNRAP. In DNA form, the CDR3 reads TGTGCTAGTGCCAACTGGGCCGCTAGTGAGCAGTACTTC. Translation: CASANWAASEQYF.

The rearrangement joins TRBV5-6 to TRBJ1-3; 8 nucleotides agree with TRBD1. V shed 3 bases, J shed 4 bases, and the junction held 15 bases outside the gene matches. This CDR3 is 18 amino acids long. Germline V lookup: CDR1 SGHDT, CDR2 YYEEEE. CDR3 DNA sequence: TGTGCCAGCAGCTCCATAGGAGGACAGGGAGATTCCGGAAACACCATATATTTT. It yields the protein CASSSIGGQGDSGNTIYF.

This chain joins TRBV30 and TRBJ2-7; D not resolved. The CDR3 spans 14 residues. Germline CDR1 and CDR2: GTSNPN and SVGIG (reference sequence). V lost 5 bases, J lost 3 bases, and 17 bases lay in between. The CDR3 DNA reads as TGTGCCTGGTCCTTTGGCCCTTTAGGCTACGAGCAGTACTTC. Encoded protein: CAWSFGPLGYEQYF.

The sample holds a few counts of this clonotype. The rearrangement uses TRBV12-5 and TRBJ2-3, with TRBD2 as a possible D gene (6 bases). The germline CDR1 and CDR2 sequences are LGHNT and FRNRAP. The CDR3 loop spans 14 amino acids. The V gene lost 6 bases and the J gene lost 0 bases, with 10 bases spanning the gap. CDR3 DNA: TGTGCTAGTGGCCGGGGGATGAGCACAGATACGCAGTATTTT. It encodes CASGRGMSTDTQYF.

This clonotype was found many times. The gene calls are TRBV7-9 and TRBJ1-6, with a weak D call TRBD1 (5 bases). This CDR3 has 14 residues. Germline-derived CDR1 and CDR2 are SEHNR and FQNEAQ (reference sequence). Trimming took off 2 bases at V and 8 bases at J, with 10 bases between the two ends. The CDR3 DNA follows: TGTGCCAGCAGCTTACCATTACAGGATTCACCCCTCCACTTT. The encoded protein is CASSLPLQDSPLHF.